The 4 T cell receptor beta chains given below trace back to one sample, sequenced in a study of blood T cell repertoires in COVID-19. Libraries were prepared by immunoSEQ multiplex PCR; TCRdb keeps only in-frame clonotypes and omits some of them. Here the sample spans fewer than 200,000 clones, about four fifths being singletons. Sequencing was done on a sample of peripheral blood. The receptors shown here come from a man in his 70s with active or convalescent COVID-19.

The chain uses TRBV27 and TRBJ2-5; 9 positions agree with TRBD1. Germline V gene sequence: CDR1 MNHEY, CDR2 SMNVEV (reference sequence). The CDR3 contains 15 residues. Trimming removed 5 bases from V and 2 bases from J; junction bases left unmatched: 6. CDR3 DNA sequence: TGTGCCAGCAGTCCGGCCGGACAGGGGCAAGAGACCCAGTACTTC. Translating it yields CASSPAGQGQETQYF.

The chain recombines TRBV5-1 with TRBJ1-1; 7 positions agree with TRBD1. CDR3 length: 14 amino acids. Germline trimming cut 3 bases from V and 6 bases from J; bases unmatched to any gene: 8. Germline assignment: CDR1 SGHRS and CDR2 YFSETQ. The CDR3, as DNA: TGCGCCAGCAGCTCAAGGACAGGCCAAGCTGAAGCTTTCTTT. The encoded protein is CASSSRTGQAEAFF.

A few counts support this clone. This chain uses TRBV2 with TRBJ2-7; 7 bases match TRBD1. The ends lost 8 bases at V and 7 bases at J; junction bases unmatched: 5. CDR3 length equals 11 residues. CDR1 and CDR2 from the germline V gene are SNHLY and FYNNEI. The CDR3 here is CASLNRGEQYF. In DNA form, the CDR3 reads TGTGCCAGCTTAAACAGGGGTGAGCAGTACTTC.

CDR3 loop: CASSQVPGGQGELFF. DNA for the CDR3: TGTGCCAGCAGCCAAGTTCCGGGGGGCCAGGGGGAGCTGTTTTTT. V and J are TRBV14 and TRBJ2-2; possible D gene TRBD2, 7 bases. The V and J ends lost 1 base and 8 bases respectively, with 14 bases between them. CDR1 is SGHDN and CDR2 is FVKESK in the germline V gene. The CDR3 sequence is 15 residues long.